Each of the 13 T cell receptor beta chains below was sequenced from the same sample in a study of human T cells and chemical hapten exposure. One entry per CDR3 protein results from TCRdb running MiXCR on the RACE reads. This table holds some 50,000 distinct CDR3 sequences, roughly 4.5% found once. Documented time point: healthy volunteer bleed at 2 weeks. Unfractionated whole blood yielded total RNA. Sequencing was carried out using whole blood. The receptors stem from a female donor in good health. Some clones in this sample may be carry-over from other donors' samples.

This clonotype was observed many times. The V and J genes are TRBV20-1 and TRBJ1-5; D may be TRBD1 (6 bases). The CDR3 length is 16 residues. V gave up 5 bases and J gave up 5 bases, with 22 bases separating them. Germline CDR1 reads DFQATT; CDR2 reads SNEGSKA (reference sequence). The CDR3 sequence is CSAFESGHVGYQPQHF. CDR3 DNA sequence: TGCAGTGCTTTCGAATCGGGACACGTCGGTTATCAGCCCCAGCATTTT.

This clonotype occurred a few times. V and J are TRBV7-8 and TRBJ1-5; D call uncertain. Looked up from germline, CDR1 is SGHVS and CDR2 is FQNEAQ. Trimming removed 6 bases from V and 0 bases from J, with 9 bases in between. The CDR3 is 14 residues long. Here the CDR3 reads CASSPGYSNQPQHF. The CDR3, as DNA: TGTGCCAGCAGTCCAGGATATAGCAATCAGCCCCAGCATTTT.

This clonotype was counted many times. CDR3 region: CSATKTSGGPRVWQYF. Here the CDR3 DNA reads TGCAGTGCCACTAAGACTAGCGGGGGGCCCCGGGTGTGGCAGTATTTT. The chain links TRBV20-1 to TRBJ2-3; 13 bases match TRBD2. In germline, CDR1 is DFQATT, CDR2 SNEGSKA (reference sequence). Trimming took 6 bases from V and 11 from J; bases not matched to a gene: 17. The CDR3 covers 16 residues.

In this sample, this clonotype turned up many times. The genes are TRBV12-3 or TRBV12-4 and TRBJ2-7, with no clear D. Between the trimmed V and J ends, which lost 3 bases and 11 bases, there was a span of 17 bases. The CDR3 contains 13 residues. CDR3 amino acids: CASSLSIPDAEYF. CDR3 bases: TGTGCCAGCAGTTTGTCAATACCAGATGCTGAGTACTTC.

This clonotype was observed at least ten times. V usage is TRBV29-1 and J usage is TRBJ1-1, with 7 bases that match TRBD1. The ends lost 7 bases at V and 4 bases at J; junction bases unmatched: 9. The length of the CDR3 is 13 residues. The germline CDR1 and CDR2 sequences are SQVTM and ANQGSEA. The CDR3 protein is CSAGDRVGTEAFF. The CDR3 bases are TGCAGCGCTGGAGACAGGGTGGGCACTGAAGCTTTCTTT.

This clonotype showed up many times. The chain combines TRBV13 with TRBJ2-6; D remains unclear. The CDR3 is 19 residues long. Looked up from germline, CDR1 is PRHDT and CDR2 is FYEKMQ (reference sequence). Trimming took 1 base from V and 0 from J, leaving 16 bases between them. CDR3 loop: CASSLAGAQVSSGANVLTF. DNA of the CDR3: TGTGCCAGCAGCTTAGCGGGCGCGCAGGTCTCCTCTGGGGCCAACGTCCTGACTTTC.

This clonotype has a count of ten or more. The rearrangement joins TRBV7-9 to TRBJ2-3, with TRBD2 matching 8 bases. The V and J ends lost 6 bases and 4 bases, in that order; junction bases with no gene match: 9. CDR1 and CDR2 from the germline V gene are SEHNR and FQNEAQ (reference sequence). The CDR3 totals 15 residues. CDR3 residues: CASSQTRGGPDTQYF. CDR3 in DNA: TGTGCCAGCAGTCAAACCCGGGGGGGGCCAGATACGCAGTATTTT.

This clonotype showed up just a few times. The rearrangement uses TRBV12-3 or TRBV12-4 and TRBJ2-7; D is uncertain. Deletions cut 3 bases from V and 5 bases from J, with 14 bases between. This CDR3 contains 14 residues. The CDR3 DNA reads as TGTGCCAGCAGTTTCGGCCAGAGCAATGACGAGCAGTACTTC. Translation: CASSFGQSNDEQYF.

In its sample, this clonotype was seen many times. J is TRBJ2-5 and V is TRBV20-1, with D uncertain. The length of the CDR3 is 13 residues. The germline V and J ends were trimmed by 5 bases and 5 bases, with 15 bases remaining between them. Germline CDR1 DFQATT, CDR2 SNEGSKA (reference sequence). CDR3 sequence: CSAPDGLRETQYF. CDR3 nucleotides: TGCAGTGCTCCGGACGGCCTCAGGGAGACCCAGTACTTC.

The rearrangement joins TRBV10-3 to TRBJ2-3; 7 bases match TRBD2. V trimming: 10 bases; J trimming: 0 bases; junction bases outside the gene matches: 19. Germline CDR1 ENHRY, CDR2 SYGVKD. This CDR3 is built from 18 residues. The CDR3 DNA sequence: TGTGCCACCCACAGGACTAGGCTGTGGCATACTAGCACAGATACGCAGTATTTT. Protein: CATHRTRLWHTSTDTQYF.

This clonotype was recorded at least ten times. The chain has TRBV7-8 and TRBJ2-3, with TRBD2 identical over 8 bases. The germline CDR1 and CDR2 sequences are SGHVS and FQNEAQ. CDR3 length equals 17 residues. V dropped 4 bases and J dropped 0; count of bases not matched to a gene: 9. The CDR3 protein is CASSSGGGLRSTDTQYF. CDR3 nucleotides: TGTGCCAGCAGCTCCGGGGGGGGCTTACGGAGCACAGATACGCAGTATTTT.

This clonotype was picked up many times. V usage is TRBV20-1 and J usage is TRBJ2-3; TRBD1 matches 7 bases. V lost 3 bases, J lost 0 bases, and 6 bases stayed unmatched. Germline CDR1 is DFQATT and CDR2 is SNEGSKA (reference sequence). This CDR3 has 15 amino acids. In DNA form, the CDR3 reads TGCAGTGCTAGCCTGGGACAGTCTAGCACAGATACGCAGTATTTT. This sequence encodes CSASLGQSSTDTQYF.

In this sample, this clonotype turned up many times. The genes are TRBV6-6 and TRBJ2-5, with a weak D call TRBD1 (5 bases). The V end lost 0 bases, the J end lost 1 base, and 6 bases lay between the germline ends. The CDR3 runs 14 residues. Per the germline V gene, CDR1 is MNHNY and CDR2 is SVGAGI (reference sequence). The CDR3 region is CASSYSGAQETQYF. The CDR3 bases are TGTGCCAGCAGTTACTCTGGGGCCCAAGAGACCCAGTACTTC.